This T cell receptor (beta chain) was obtained from a study of control samples from healthy donors and cancer patients. Germline loops: CDR1 SGHTA, CDR2 FQGNSA. V lost 2 bases and J 5 bases, leaving 5 bases between the germline ends. This CDR3 has 12 residues. Profiled with immunoSEQ multiplex PCR; TCRdb holds only in-frame clones, not every one. The sample yields about 73,000 clones, about 93% seen once. This sequence joins TRBV7-2 and TRBJ2-3, with no clear D. The sequence derives from a woman aged 40 to 49 in good health. The sample taken for sequencing was blood. Here the CDR3 reads CASSLTQDTQYF. CDR3 nucleotides: TGTGCCAGCAGCTTAACTCAAGATACGCAGTATTTT.